These 15 T cell receptor beta chains came from one sample sequenced in a study of early T cells in non-severe SARS-CoV-2 infection. TCRdb used MiXCR to reprocess the 5' RACE reads, holding one entry per CDR3 protein. The sample has 40,000 to 55,000 distinct CDR3 sequences; around 7.7% are singletons. Sequenced: whole blood. These receptors came from an adult who was a healthcare worker with PCR-confirmed SARS-CoV-2 infection or an uninfected control (not recorded which).

This chain connects TRBV5-1 to TRBJ2-3, with D possibly TRBD1 on 6 matching bases. Trimming stripped 4 bases from V and 1 base from J, with 13 bases between. The germline CDR1 and CDR2 sequences are SGHRS and YFSETQ. CDR3 size: 15 residues. CDR3 residues: CASSPIRGGTDTQYF. The CDR3 bases are TGCGCCAGCAGCCCCATCAGGGGTGGCACAGATACGCAGTATTTT. Based on the CDR3 plus reference TRBV5-1 and TRBJ2-3, the full variable domain is KAGVTQTPRYLIKTRGQQVTLSCSPISGHRSVSWYQQTPGQGLQFLFEYFSETQRNKGNFPGRFSGRQFSNSRSEMNVSTLELGDSALYLCASSPIRGGTDTQYFGPGTRLTVL.

The chain is built from TRBV18 and TRBJ1-1; a weak D match, TRBD1 (5 bases). Trimming pared 0 bases from V and 1 base from J, leaving 9 bases between. The CDR3 consists of 15 residues. The V gene's germline CDR1 is KGHSH and CDR2 LQKENI. CDR3 DNA: TGTGCCAGCTCACCACCGCCAGGGACGAACACTGAAGCTTTCTTT. Protein: CASSPPPGTNTEAFF.

There are many counts of this clonotype. The chain carries TRBV19 and TRBJ2-3; D gene uncertain. This CDR3 is built from 14 residues. The germline CDR1 and CDR2 sequences are LNHDA and SQIVND (reference sequence). Trimming took 4 bases from V and 1 from J, leaving 9 bases between them. CDR3 nucleotides: TGTGCCAGTAGTAAAGTGGCGGGCACAGATACGCAGTATTTT. It is translated as CASSKVAGTDTQYF.

This chain connects TRBV30 to TRBJ2-1; D gene unclear. Germline CDR1 is GTSNPN and CDR2 is SVGIG (reference sequence). The CDR3 has 14 amino acids. V was trimmed by 0 bases and J by 5 bases, leaving 11 bases between them. CDR3 amino acids: CAWSVHRTNNEQFF. CDR3 DNA sequence: TGTGCCTGGAGTGTACACCGCACGAACAATGAGCAGTTCTTC.

This clonotype was seen more than once but under ten times. The chain is built from TRBV6-4 and TRBJ2-3; tentatively, D is TRBD1 or TRBD2 (6 bases each). Germline CDR1 and CDR2: MRHNA and SNTAGT. The CDR3 length is 15 residues. V was trimmed by 0 bases and J by 1 base, leaving 8 bases between them. The CDR3 spells CASSDSRGGTDTQYF. CDR3 sequence (DNA): TGTGCCAGCAGTGACTCGAGGGGGGGCACAGATACGCAGTATTTT.

This clonotype was counted between two and nine times. This sequence joins TRBV7-9 and TRBJ2-1, with D perhaps TRBD2 (5 bases). The CDR3 runs 15 residues. Germline loops: CDR1 SEHNR, CDR2 FQNEAQ (reference sequence). V shed 6 bases and J shed 4 bases, with 16 bases lying between them. The CDR3 spells CASRDGLASYNEQFF. In DNA form, the CDR3 reads TGTGCCAGCAGGGACGGGTTAGCGAGTTACAATGAGCAGTTCTTC.

This clonotype came up a few times. Germline is not matched at one junction end, which may reflect a read error. The rearrangement links TRBV12-3 or TRBV12-4 to TRBJ1-1, with D tentatively TRBD1 (5 bases). This CDR3 spans 10 amino acids. CDR3 DNA sequence: TGTGCCAGCAGTAAACAGGTAATCCATTTT. It is translated as CASSKQVIHF.

This clonotype appeared many times. The DNA for the CDR3 is TGTGCCAGCAGCCTACTGACAGGGAAAAAGAACACTGAAGCTTTCTTT. Encoded protein: CASSLLTGKKNTEAFF. V and J are TRBV14 and TRBJ1-1, with 7 bases that match TRBD1. The V segment lost 4 bases and the J segment 1 base; nucleotides outside the gene matches: 9. The CDR3 is 16 residues long. Germline-derived CDR1 and CDR2 are SGHDN and FVKESK. The full variable domain, completed using reference TRBV14 and TRBJ1-1, is EAGVTQFPSHSVIEKGQTVTLRCDPISGHDNLYWYRRVMGKEIKFLLHFVKESKQDESGMPNNRFLAERTGGTYSTLKVQPAELEDSGVYFCASSLLTGKKNTEAFFGQGTRLTVV.

The V call is TRBV18, the J call TRBJ1-5; D is uncertain. The CDR3 spans 14 residues. V was clipped by 2 bases and J by 3 bases, with 8 bases between them. CDR1 KGHSH and CDR2 LQKENI come from the germline V gene. The CDR3 DNA follows: TGTGCCAGCTCACCAGTCAGCCTCAATCAGCCCCAGCATTTT. Its translation is CASSPVSLNQPQHF.

This clonotype was seen many times. The CDR3 loop is CASSLRIYSNQPQHF. The DNA of the CDR3 is TGTGCCAGCAGCTTGAGGATCTATAGCAATCAGCCCCAGCATTTT. The V gene is TRBV5-5, the J gene TRBJ1-5; D gene unclear. Germline-derived CDR1 and CDR2 are SGHKS and YYEKEE (reference sequence). This CDR3 region has 15 residues. The V and J ends lost 1 base and 0 bases respectively, with 8 bases between them. Combining the CDR3 with reference TRBV5-5 and TRBJ1-5 gives the whole variable domain DAGVTQSPTHLIKTRGQQVTLRCSPISGHKSVSWYQQVLGQGPQFIFQYYEKEERGRGNFPDRFSARQFPNYSSELNVNALLLGDSALYLCASSLRIYSNQPQHFGDGTRLSIL.

This clonotype was observed at least ten times. This chain joins TRBV20-1 and TRBJ1-5; D possibly corresponds to TRBD1 (6 bases). The V gene's germline CDR1 is DFQATT and CDR2 SNEGSKA (reference sequence). With 6 bases removed from V and 0 bases from J, the gap between germline ends came to 18 bases. This CDR3 contains 16 residues. CDR3 DNA sequence: TGCAGTGCCCCGGGGGGGGCGGCCCATAGCAATCAGCCCCAGCATTTT. Translating it yields CSAPGGAAHSNQPQHF.

This clonotype appeared many times. The J gene is TRBJ2-1, the V gene TRBV5-1; D is perhaps TRBD1 (6 bases). The V gene's germline CDR1 is SGHRS and CDR2 YFSETQ. V shed 4 bases and J shed 0 bases, with 11 bases lying between them. The CDR3 runs to 15 residues. CDR3 residues: CASSLRTASYNEQFF. The DNA for the CDR3 is TGCGCCAGCAGCCTACGGACAGCCTCCTACAATGAGCAGTTCTTC.

This clonotype was found many times. V is TRBV19 and J is TRBJ2-1; D ambiguous. Germline CDR1 LNHDA, CDR2 SQIVND (reference sequence). The V and J ends lost 5 bases and 9 bases respectively, with 14 bases between them. The CDR3 runs 13 residues. CDR3 nucleotide sequence: TGTGCCAGTAGTCTGGACCCTAGAGTTGAGCAGTTCTTC. It codes for CASSLDPRVEQFF.

This clonotype has ten or more counts. The chain joins TRBV4-1 to TRBJ2-3; D remains ambiguous. Germline V lookup: CDR1 MGHRA, CDR2 YSYEKL. V shed 5 bases and J shed 4 bases, with 16 bases lying between them. The CDR3 loop spans 15 amino acids. The CDR3 protein is CASSAYQVAPDTQYF. CDR3 DNA sequence: TGCGCCAGCAGCGCCTACCAGGTAGCCCCAGATACGCAGTATTTT.

This clonotype was observed a handful of times. The gene calls are TRBV7-2 and TRBJ2-7; D possibly corresponds to TRBD2 (5 bases). The CDR3 extends over 15 amino acids. Looked up from germline, CDR1 is SGHTA and CDR2 is FQGNSA. Trimming took off 1 base at V and 2 bases at J, with 12 bases between the two ends. In nucleotides, the CDR3 is TGTGCCAGCAGCTTAGGGCTAGCCTATACCTACGAGCAGTACTTC. It is translated as CASSLGLAYTYEQYF. Full variable domain (remainder filled in from reference TRBV7-2 and TRBJ2-7): GAGVSQSPSNKVTEKGKDVELRCDPISGHTALYWYRQSLGQGLEFLIYFQGNSAPDKSGLPSDRFSAERTGGSVSTLTIQRTQQEDSAVYLCASSLGLAYTYEQYFGPGTRLTVT.